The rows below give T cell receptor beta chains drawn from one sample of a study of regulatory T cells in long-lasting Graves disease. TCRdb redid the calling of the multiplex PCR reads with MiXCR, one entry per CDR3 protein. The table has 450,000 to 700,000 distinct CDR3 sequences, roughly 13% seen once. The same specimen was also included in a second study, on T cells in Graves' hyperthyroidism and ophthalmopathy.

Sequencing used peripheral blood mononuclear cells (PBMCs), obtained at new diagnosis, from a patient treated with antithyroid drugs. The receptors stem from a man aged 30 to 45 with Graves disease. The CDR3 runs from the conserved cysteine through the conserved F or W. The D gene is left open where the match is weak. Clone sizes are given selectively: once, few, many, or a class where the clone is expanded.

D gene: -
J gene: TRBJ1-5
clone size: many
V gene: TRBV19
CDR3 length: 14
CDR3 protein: CASSADGDNQPQHF
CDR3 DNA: TGTGCCAGTAGTGCCGACGGAGACAATCAGCCCCAGCATTTT

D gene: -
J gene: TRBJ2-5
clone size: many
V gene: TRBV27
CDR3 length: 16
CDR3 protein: CASSLSPLAYQETQYF
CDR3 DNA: TGTGCCAGCAGTTTATCCCCCCTGGCGTACCAAGAGACCCAGTACTTC

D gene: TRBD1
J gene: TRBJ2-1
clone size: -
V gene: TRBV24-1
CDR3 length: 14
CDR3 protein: CATSDPGQDKRQFF
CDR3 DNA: TGTGCCACCAGTGACCCGGGACAGGATAAGCGGCAGTTCTTC

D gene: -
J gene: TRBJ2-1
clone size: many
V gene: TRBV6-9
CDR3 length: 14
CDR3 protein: CASSYKTGGDEQFF
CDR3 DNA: TGTGCCAGCAGTTACAAAACAGGGGGGGATGAGCAGTTCTTC

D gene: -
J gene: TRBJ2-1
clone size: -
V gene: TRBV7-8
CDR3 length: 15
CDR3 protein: CASSYLYRVEGEQFF
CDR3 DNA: TGTGCCAGCAGCTACCTTTACAGGGTGGAAGGAGAGCAGTTCTTC

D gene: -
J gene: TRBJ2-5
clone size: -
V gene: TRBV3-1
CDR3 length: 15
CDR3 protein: CASSPLVGSQETQYF
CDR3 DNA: TGTGCCAGCAGCCCCCTCGTGGGGTCCCAAGAGACCCAGTACTTC

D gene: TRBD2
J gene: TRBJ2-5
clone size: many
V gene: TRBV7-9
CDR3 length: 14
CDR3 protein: CASSSVGRGVTQYF
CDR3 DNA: TGTGCCAGCAGCTCCGTCGGACGGGGGGTGACCCAGTACTTC

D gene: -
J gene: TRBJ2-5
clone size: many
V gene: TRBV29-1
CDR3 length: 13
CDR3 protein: CSVDRISREAQYF
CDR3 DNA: TGCAGCGTGGATCGGATATCGAGAGAGGCCCAGTACTTC

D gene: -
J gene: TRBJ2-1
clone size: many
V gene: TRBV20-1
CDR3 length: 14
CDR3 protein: CSARDSHLEYEQFF
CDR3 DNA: TGCAGTGCTAGAGACTCCCACCTTGAGTATGAGCAGTTCTTC

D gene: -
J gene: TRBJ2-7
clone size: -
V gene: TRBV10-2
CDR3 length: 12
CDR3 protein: CASSEASPEQYF
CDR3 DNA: TGCGCCAGCAGTGAGGCTAGTCCCGAGCAGTACTTC

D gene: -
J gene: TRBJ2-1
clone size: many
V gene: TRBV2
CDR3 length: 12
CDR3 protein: CASSEQTLSSFF
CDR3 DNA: TGTGCCAGCAGTGAACAGACGTTGAGCAGTTTCTTC

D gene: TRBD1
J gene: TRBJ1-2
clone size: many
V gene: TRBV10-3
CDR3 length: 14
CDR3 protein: CAISGNRGEEGYTF
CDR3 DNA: TGTGCCATCAGTGGAAACAGGGGCGAGGAAGGCTACACCTTC

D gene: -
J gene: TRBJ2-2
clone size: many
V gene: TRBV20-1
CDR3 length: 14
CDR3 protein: CSASPNSNTGELFF
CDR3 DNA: TGCAGTGCTAGTCCAAATTCGAACACCGGGGAGCTGTTTTTT

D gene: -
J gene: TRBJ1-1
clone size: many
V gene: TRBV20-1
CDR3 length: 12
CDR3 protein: CSASQSGTEAFF
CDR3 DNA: TGCAGTGCTAGCCAATCAGGAACTGAAGCTTTCTTT

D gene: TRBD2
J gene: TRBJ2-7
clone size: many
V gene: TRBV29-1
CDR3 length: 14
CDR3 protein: CSVEQREPAYEQYF
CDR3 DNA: TGCAGCGTTGAACAGCGGGAGCCTGCCTACGAGCAGTACTTC

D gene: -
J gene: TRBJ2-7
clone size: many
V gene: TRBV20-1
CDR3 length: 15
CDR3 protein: CSARASWRDVYEQYF
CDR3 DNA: TGCAGTGCTAGAGCCTCATGGCGGGATGTATACGAGCAGTACTTC

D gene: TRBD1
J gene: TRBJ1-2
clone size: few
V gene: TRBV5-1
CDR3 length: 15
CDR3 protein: CASSLARGQGSGYTF
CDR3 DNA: TGCGCCAGCAGCTTGGCAAGGGGGCAGGGGAGCGGCTACACCTTC

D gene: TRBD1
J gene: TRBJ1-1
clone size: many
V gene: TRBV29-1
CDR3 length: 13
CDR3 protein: CSATTGGGTEAFF
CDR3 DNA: TGCAGCGCTACGACAGGGGGTGGCACTGAAGCTTTCTTT

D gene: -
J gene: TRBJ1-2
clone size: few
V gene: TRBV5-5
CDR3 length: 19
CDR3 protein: CASSIGPLLQALGNYGYTF
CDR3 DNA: TGTGCCAGCAGCATTGGGCCCCTTCTGCAGGCGTTAGGTAACTATGGCTACACCTTC

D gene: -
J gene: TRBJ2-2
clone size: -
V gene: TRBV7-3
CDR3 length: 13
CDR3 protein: CASSSSGAGKLFF
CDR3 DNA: TGTGCCAGCAGCTCCTCCGGGGCAGGGAAGCTGTTTTTT

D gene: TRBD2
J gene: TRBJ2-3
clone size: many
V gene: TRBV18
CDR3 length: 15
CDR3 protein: CASSPASGSADTQYF
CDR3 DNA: TGTGCCAGCTCACCGGCTAGCGGGAGTGCAGATACGCAGTATTTT

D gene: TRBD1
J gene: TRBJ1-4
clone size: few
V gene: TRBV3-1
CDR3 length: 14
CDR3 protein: CASRHRGRDEKLFF
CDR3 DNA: TGTGCCAGCAGGCACAGGGGGCGGGATGAAAAACTGTTTTTT

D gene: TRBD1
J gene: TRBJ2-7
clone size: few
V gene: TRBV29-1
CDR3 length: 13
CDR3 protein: CSVEQGAGAQQYF
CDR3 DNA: TGCAGCGTTGAGCAGGGGGCGGGCGCGCAGCAGTACTTC

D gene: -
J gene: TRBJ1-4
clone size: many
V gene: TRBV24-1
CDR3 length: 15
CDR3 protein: CATSDWTGSNEKLFF
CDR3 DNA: TGTGCCACCAGTGACTGGACTGGCTCCAATGAAAAACTGTTTTTT

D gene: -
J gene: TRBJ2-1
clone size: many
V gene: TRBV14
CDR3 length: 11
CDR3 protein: CASSQLGEQFF
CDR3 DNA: TGTGCCAGCAGCCAATTGGGTGAGCAGTTCTTC

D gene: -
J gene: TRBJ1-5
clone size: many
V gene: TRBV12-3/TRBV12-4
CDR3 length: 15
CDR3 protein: CASSLFGGGRQPQHF
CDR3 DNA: TGTGCCAGCAGTTTATTCGGAGGCGGGAGGCAGCCCCAGCATTTT

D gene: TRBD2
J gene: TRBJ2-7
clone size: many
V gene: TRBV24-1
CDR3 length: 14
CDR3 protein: CATSDPSGSLEQYF
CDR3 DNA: TGTGCCACCAGTGACCCTAGCGGGAGTCTGGAGCAGTACTTC

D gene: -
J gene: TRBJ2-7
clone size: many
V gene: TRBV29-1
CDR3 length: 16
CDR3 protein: CSVEMGGGASSYEQYF
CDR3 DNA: TGCAGCGTTGAAATGGGGGGCGGAGCTAGCTCCTACGAGCAGTACTTC